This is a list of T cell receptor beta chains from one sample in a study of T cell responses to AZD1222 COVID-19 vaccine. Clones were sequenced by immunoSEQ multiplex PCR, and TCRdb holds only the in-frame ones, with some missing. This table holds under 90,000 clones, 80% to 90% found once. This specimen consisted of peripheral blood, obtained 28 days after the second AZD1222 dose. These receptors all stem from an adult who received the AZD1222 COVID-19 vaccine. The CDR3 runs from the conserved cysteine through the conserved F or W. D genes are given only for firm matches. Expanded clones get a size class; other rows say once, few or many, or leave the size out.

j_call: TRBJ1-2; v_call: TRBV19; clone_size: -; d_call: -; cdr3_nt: TGTGCCAGTAATTGGGTTCCGGGACAAGCGGATGGCTACACCTTC; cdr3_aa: CASNWVPGQADGYTF
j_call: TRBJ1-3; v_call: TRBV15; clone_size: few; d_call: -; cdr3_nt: TGTGCCACCGGGGGAGGAAACACCATATATTTT; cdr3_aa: CATGGGNTIYF
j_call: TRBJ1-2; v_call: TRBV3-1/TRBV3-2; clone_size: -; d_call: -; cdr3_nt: TGTGCCAGCAGACAAGGGGGGTGGGCAGAAGGCTATGGCTACACCTTC; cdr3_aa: CASRQGGWAEGYGYTF
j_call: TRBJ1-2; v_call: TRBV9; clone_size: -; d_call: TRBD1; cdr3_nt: TGTGCCAGCAGCATGGGACAGGGGTATGGCTACACCTTC; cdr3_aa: CASSMGQGYGYTF
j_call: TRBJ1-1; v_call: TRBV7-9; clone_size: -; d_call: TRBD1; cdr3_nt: TGTGCCAGCAGCCGGGACAGGACGCCTGGTGAAGCTTTCTTT; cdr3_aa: CASSRDRTPGEAFF
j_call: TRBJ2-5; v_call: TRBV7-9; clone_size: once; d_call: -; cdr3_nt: TGTGCCAGCAGCTTGAAAGAGACCCAGTACTTC; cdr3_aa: CASSLKETQYF
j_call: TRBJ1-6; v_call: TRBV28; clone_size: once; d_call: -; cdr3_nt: TGTGCCAGCAGAGGCGCCGGGGACCCACGTTCACCCCTCCACTTT; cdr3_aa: CASRGAGDPRSPLHF
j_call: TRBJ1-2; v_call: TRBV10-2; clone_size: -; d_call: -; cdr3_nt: TGCGCCAGCAGTGAGTCGGGCAGGTCCTATGGCTACACCTTC; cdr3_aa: CASSESGRSYGYTF
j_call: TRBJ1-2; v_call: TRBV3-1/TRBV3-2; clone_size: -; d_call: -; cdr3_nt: TGTGCCAGCAGCCAGAGGCAGGGTAAAACCTTC; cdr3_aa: CASSQRQGKTF
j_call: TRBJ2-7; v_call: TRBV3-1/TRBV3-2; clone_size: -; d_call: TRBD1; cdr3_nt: TGTGCCAGCAGCCAGGAGACAGGGGTTGGCGAGCAGTACTTC; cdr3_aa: CASSQETGVGEQYF
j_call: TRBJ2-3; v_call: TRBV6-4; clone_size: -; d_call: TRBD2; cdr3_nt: TGTGCCAGCAGTGAACTAGCGAGCACAGATACGCAGTATTTT; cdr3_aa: CASSELASTDTQYF
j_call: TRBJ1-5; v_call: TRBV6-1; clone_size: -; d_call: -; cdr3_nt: TGTGCCAGCAGTGAAGACGGGTCCGTGAGGGGGTCCCAGCATTTT; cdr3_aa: CASSEDGSVRGSQHF
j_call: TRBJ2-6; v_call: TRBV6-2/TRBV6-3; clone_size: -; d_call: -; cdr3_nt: TGTGCCAGCAGTTACATAACAGGTTTGGGCGCCGTCTCTGGGGCCAACGTCCTGACTTTC; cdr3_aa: CASSYITGLGAVSGANVLTF
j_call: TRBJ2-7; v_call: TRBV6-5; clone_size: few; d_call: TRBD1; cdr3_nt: TGTGCCAGCACCACTGGAGACAGGGGCGAGCAGTACTTC; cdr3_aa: CASTTGDRGEQYF
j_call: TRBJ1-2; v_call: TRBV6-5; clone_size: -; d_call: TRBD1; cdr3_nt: TGTGCCAGCAGTCGCAGTAGAGGACAGGGTTATGGCTACACCTTC; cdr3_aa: CASSRSRGQGYGYTF
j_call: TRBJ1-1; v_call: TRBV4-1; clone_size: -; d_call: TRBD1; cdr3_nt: TGCGCCAGCAGCCACCTAACAGGGGGCGACACTGAAGCTTTCTTT; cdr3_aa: CASSHLTGGDTEAFF
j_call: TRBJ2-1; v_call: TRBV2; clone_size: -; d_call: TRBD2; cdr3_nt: TGTGCCAGCAGCGGGCTAGCGGGGGTGTACAATGAGCAGTTCTTC; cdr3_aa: CASSGLAGVYNEQFF
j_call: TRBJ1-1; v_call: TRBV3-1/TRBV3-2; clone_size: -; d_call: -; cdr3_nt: TGTGCCAGCAGCCGGGGTAACACTGAAGCTTTCTTT; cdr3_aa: CASSRGNTEAFF
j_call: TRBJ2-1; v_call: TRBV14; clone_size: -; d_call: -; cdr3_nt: TGTGCCAGCAGCCAATCTAGGACGGGTGAGCAGTTCTTC; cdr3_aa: CASSQSRTGEQFF
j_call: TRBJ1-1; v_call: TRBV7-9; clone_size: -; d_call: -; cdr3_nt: TGTGCCAGCAGCCCATTAGGGACGGTTGAAGCTTTCTTT; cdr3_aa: CASSPLGTVEAFF
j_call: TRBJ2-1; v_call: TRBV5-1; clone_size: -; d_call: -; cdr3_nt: TGCGCCAGCAGCCCTAACCCTAGCTCCTACAATGAGCAGTTCTTC; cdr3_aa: CASSPNPSSYNEQFF
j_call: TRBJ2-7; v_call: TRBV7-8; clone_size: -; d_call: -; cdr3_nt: TGTGCCAGCAGCTTAGAGGGGTGGGAGCAGTACTTC; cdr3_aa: CASSLEGWEQYF
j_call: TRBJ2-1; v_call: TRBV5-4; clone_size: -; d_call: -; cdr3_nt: TGTGCCAGCAGCGTAACTACACTGGCGGCCTACAATGAGCAGTTCTTC; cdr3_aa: CASSVTTLAAYNEQFF
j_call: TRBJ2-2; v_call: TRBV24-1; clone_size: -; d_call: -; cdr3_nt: TGCGCCCCCCGTCCCCCCGGCACCGGGACGACCGGGGAGCTGTTTTTT; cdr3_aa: CAPRPPGTGTTGELFF
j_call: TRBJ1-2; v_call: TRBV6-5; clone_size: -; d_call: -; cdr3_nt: TGTGCCAGCAGCCGAGGCGGGGTGGGAGGATATGGCTACACCTTC; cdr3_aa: CASSRGGVGGYGYTF
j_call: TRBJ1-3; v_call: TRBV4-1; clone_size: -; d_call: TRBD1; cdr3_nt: TGCGCCAGCAGCCCTCGACAGGGCGCTGGAAACACCATATATTTT; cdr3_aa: CASSPRQGAGNTIYF
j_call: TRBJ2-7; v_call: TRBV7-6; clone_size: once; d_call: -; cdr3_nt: TGTGCCAGCAGCGCCAGGGGTGAAGGGTCCTACGAGCAGTACTTC; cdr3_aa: CASSARGEGSYEQYF
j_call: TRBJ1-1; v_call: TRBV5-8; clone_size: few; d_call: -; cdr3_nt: TGTGCCAGCAGCTTGGCGGGGTCTCTAAACACTGAAGCTTTCTTT; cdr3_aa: CASSLAGSLNTEAFF
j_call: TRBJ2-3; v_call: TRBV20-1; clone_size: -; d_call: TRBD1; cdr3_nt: TGCAGTGCTAGTTCGTCCGGGTGGACAGGGGGCACAGATACGCAGTATTTT; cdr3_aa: CSASSSGWTGGTDTQYF
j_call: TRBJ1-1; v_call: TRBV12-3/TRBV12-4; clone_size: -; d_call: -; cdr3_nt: TGTGCCAGCAGTTTACGGACGGTCGAAGCTTTCTTT; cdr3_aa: CASSLRTVEAFF
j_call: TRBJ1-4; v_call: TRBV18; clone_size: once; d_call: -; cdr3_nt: TGTGCCAGCTCGGGCTCCGGACAGCCTAATGAAAAACTGTTTTTT; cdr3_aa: CASSGSGQPNEKLFF
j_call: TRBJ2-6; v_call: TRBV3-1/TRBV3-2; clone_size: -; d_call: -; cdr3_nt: TGTGCCAGCAGCCAAGCACTACAGGACGGGGCCAACGTCCTGACTTTC; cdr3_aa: CASSQALQDGANVLTF
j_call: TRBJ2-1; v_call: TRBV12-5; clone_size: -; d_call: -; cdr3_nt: TGTGCTAGTTCCACCTACAATGAGCAGTTCTTC; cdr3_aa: CASSTYNEQFF
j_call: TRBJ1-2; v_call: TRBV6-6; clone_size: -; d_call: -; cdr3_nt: TGTGCCAGCAGTTATGGACGGACAGCTAACTATGGCTACACCTTC; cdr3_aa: CASSYGRTANYGYTF
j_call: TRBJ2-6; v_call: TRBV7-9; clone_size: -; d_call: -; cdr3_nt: TGTGCCAGCAGCTTGTCTGATGGGGCCAACGTCCTGACTTTC; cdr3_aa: CASSLSDGANVLTF
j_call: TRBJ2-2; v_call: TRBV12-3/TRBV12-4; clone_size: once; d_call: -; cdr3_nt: TGTGCCAGCAGCCGGAGTAACACCGGGGAGCTGTTTTTT; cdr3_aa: CASSRSNTGELFF
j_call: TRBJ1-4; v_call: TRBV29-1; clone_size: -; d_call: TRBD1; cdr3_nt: TGCAGCGTTGAAGATCCTCGTTGGGACAGCACCGTGCGGGGTGATGAAAAACTGTTTTTT; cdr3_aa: CSVEDPRWDSTVRGDEKLFF
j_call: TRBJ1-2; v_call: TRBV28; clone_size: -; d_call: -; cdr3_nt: TGTGCCAGCAGTCCCCGGCCACCAGGGCGATCGGGCTACACCTTC; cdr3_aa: CASSPRPPGRSGYTF
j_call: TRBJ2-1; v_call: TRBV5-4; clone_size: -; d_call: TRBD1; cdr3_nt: TGTGCCAGCAGCTTTATGGGGACGAGCCCGCAGGGGGCCCGGTTCGGGGAGCAGTTCTTC; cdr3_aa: CASSFMGTSPQGARFGEQFF
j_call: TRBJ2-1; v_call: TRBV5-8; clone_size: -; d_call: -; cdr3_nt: TGTGCCAGCAGCTTGGCCGATATACAGGGAAGCTCCTACAATGAGCAGTTCTTC; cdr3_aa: CASSLADIQGSSYNEQFF
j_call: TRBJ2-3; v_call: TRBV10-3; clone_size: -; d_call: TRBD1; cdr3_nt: TGTGCCATCAGGACTGACAGGGGTGGAGATACGCAGTATTTT; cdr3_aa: CAIRTDRGGDTQYF
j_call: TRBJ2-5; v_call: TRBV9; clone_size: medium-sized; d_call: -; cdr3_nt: TGTGCCAGCAGCCCCAACCAGGGGGGGCAAGAGACCCAGTACTTC; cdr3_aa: CASSPNQGGQETQYF